These 9 T cell receptor beta chains were sequenced from one sample in a study of regulatory T cells in long-lasting Graves disease. Building of the TCR beta libraries involved iRepertoire HTBI primers and Arm-PCR of CDR3 regions. One entry per CDR3 protein results from TCRdb running MiXCR on the multiplex PCR reads. The sample contains about 660,000 distinct CDR3 sequences, 25% to 35% of which appear only once. The time point: persistent/refractory GD, antithyroid drugs over 5 years with positive TRAb. The TCR library was prepared using RNA isolated from PBMCs. Sequenced here: peripheral blood mononuclear cells (PBMCs), sampled when the disease was refractory, from a patient treated with antithyroid drugs. The source is a female donor with Graves disease.

This clonotype has a count of ten or more. The chain is built from TRBV6-1 and TRBJ2-5; 7 positions match TRBD1. CDR3 size: 12 residues. Per germline, CDR1 MNHNS and CDR2 SASEGT. CDR3 amino acids: CSSLEGAETQYF. DNA for the CDR3: TGTTCCTCTCTCGAGGGGGCAGAGACCCAGTACTTC.

V is TRBV6-2 or TRBV6-3 and J is TRBJ2-2, with 10 bases lining up with TRBD2. Germline V gives CDR1 MNHEY, CDR2 SVGEGT. The CDR3 is made up of 18 amino acids. Unmatched junction bases numbered 13, after V lost 2 bases and J lost 7 bases. This chain's CDR3 is CASSYQRRSGRAVGELFF. In DNA form, the CDR3 reads TGTGCCAGCAGTTACCAACGACGCAGCGGGAGGGCCGTCGGGGAGCTGTTTTTT.

This clonotype was recorded many times. This chain uses TRBV12-3 or TRBV12-4 with TRBJ1-6, with D uncertain. CDR3 length: 13 residues. V was clipped by 3 bases and J by 8 bases, with 8 bases between them. The CDR3 loop is CASSLGVDSPLHF. The DNA of the CDR3 is TGTGCCAGCAGTTTGGGCGTTGATTCACCCCTCCACTTT.

The chain joins TRBV24-1 to TRBJ2-2; weak D call: TRBD1 (6 bases). The length of the CDR3 is 15 residues. The V end lost 4 bases, the J end lost 1 base, and 9 bases lay between the germline ends. Germline CDR1 KGHDR, CDR2 SFDVKD. CDR3 nucleotides: TGTGCCACCAGTGACAGGGGTCAGAACACCGGGGAGCTGTTTTTT. Protein product: CATSDRGQNTGELFF.

The table lists this clonotype with a few counts. This sequence joins TRBV11-2 and TRBJ2-7; 7 bases agree with TRBD2. CDR3 size: 14 residues. V was clipped by 8 bases and J by 1 base; unmatched bases: 8. Germline V gives CDR1 SGHAT, CDR2 FQNNGV. In nucleotides, the CDR3 is TGTGCCAGCGGGTTTGCGGGAGATTCCTACGAGCAGTACTTC. It translates to CASGFAGDSYEQYF. Combining the CDR3 with reference TRBV11-2 and TRBJ2-7 gives the whole variable domain EAGVAQSPRYKIIEKRQSVAFWCNPISGHATLYWYQQILGQGPKLLIQFQNNGVVDDSQLPKDRFSAERLKGVDSTLKIQPAKLEDSAVYLCASGFAGDSYEQYFGPGTRLTVT.

This clonotype was found a few times. The chain links TRBV6-2 or TRBV6-3 to TRBJ1-5, with 8 nucleotides matching TRBD1. Germline V gene lookup returns CDR1 MNHEY and CDR2 SVGEGT. V was clipped by 7 bases and J by 0 bases; unmatched bases: 5. This CDR3 region has 15 residues. The CDR3 DNA reads TGTGCCAGCAACCCGACAGGGGATAGCAATCAGCCCCAGCATTTT. Amino acid sequence: CASNPTGDSNQPQHF.

The sample holds a few counts of this clonotype. V gene TRBV5-1 combines with J gene TRBJ1-2; 7 bases map to TRBD1. Germline CDR1 reads SGHRS; CDR2 reads YFSETQ. The CDR3 has 13 residues. After removal of 4 bases from V and 3 bases from J, the junction contained 3 bases not matched to a gene. CDR3 nucleotides: TGCGCCAGCAGCGGGACAGAGTACTATGGCTACACCTTC. This translates into CASSGTEYYGYTF.

This chain joins TRBV5-1 and TRBJ1-4; D may be TRBD1 (6 bases). With 4 bases removed from V and 5 bases from J, the gap between germline ends came to 21 bases. The CDR3 has 17 residues. Per the germline V gene, CDR1 is SGHRS and CDR2 is YFSETQ. CDR3 sequence reads: CASSPRDNPPDNEKLFF. The CDR3 nucleotides are TGCGCCAGCAGCCCCCGGGACAACCCTCCAGACAATGAAAAACTGTTTTTT.

CDR3 nucleotides: TGCAGTGCTAGAGATCGGATGGACTACACCTTC. Protein: CSARDRMDYTF. The chain links TRBV20-1 to TRBJ1-2, with no clear D. The CDR3 is 11 residues long. V shed 0 bases and J shed 10 bases, with 9 bases lying between them. Germline V gives CDR1 DFQATT, CDR2 SNEGSKA (reference sequence).